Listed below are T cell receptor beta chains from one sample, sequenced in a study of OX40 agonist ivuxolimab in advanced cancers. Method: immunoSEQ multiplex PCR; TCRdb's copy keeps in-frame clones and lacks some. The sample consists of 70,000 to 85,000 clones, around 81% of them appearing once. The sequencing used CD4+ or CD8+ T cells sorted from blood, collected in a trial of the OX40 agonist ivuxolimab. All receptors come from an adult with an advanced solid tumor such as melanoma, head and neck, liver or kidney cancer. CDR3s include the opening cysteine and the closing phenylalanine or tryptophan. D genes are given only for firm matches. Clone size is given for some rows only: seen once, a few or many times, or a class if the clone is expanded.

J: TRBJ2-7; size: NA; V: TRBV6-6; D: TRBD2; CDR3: CASGPGGQGRYGEQYF; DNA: TGTGCCAGCGGTCCGGGGGGGCAGGGCAGGTATGGCGAGCAGTACTTC
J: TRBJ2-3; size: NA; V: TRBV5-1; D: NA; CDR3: CASSLQVGGSADTQYF; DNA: TGCGCCAGCAGCCTGCAGGTTGGAGGTAGCGCAGATACGCAGTATTTT
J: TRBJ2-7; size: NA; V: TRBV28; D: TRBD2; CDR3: CASSRRLAGPPGDEQYF; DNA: TGTGCCAGCAGCCGGCGGCTAGCGGGACCCCCGGGCGACGAGCAGTACTTC
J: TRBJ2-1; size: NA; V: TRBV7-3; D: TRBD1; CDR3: CASSLSARGQGWSYNEQFF; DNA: TGTGCCAGCAGCTTAAGCGCTAGGGGACAGGGTTGGTCCTACAATGAGCAGTTCTTC
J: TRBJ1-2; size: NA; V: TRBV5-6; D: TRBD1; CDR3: CASSWAGGSYGYTF; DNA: TGTGCCAGCAGCTGGGCAGGGGGCAGCTATGGCTACACCTTC
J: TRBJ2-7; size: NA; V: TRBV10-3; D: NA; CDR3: CAISDWQGADEQYF; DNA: TGTGCCATCAGTGATTGGCAGGGAGCGGACGAGCAGTACTTC
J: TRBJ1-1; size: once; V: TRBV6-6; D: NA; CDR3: CASSPYRDTEAFF; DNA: TGTGCCAGCAGTCCCTATCGGGACACTGAAGCTTTCTTT
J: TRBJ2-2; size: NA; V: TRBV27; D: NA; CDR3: CASSLRGFGGELFF; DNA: TGTGCCAGCAGTTTAAGAGGGTTCGGCGGGGAGCTGTTTTTT
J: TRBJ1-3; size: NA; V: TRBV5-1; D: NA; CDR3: CASSLVGGTRNTIYF; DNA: TGCGCCAGCAGCTTGGTGGGGGGCACCCGAAACACCATATATTTT
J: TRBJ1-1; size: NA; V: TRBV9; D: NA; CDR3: CASSVLVSQRSEAFF; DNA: TGTGCCAGCAGCGTATTGGTCTCTCAACGGAGTGAAGCTTTCTTT
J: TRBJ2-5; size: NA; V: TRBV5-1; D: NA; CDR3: CASSEPEGTQYF; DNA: TGCGCCAGCAGTGAACCGGAAGGGACCCAGTACTTC
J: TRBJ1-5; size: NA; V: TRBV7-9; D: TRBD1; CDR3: CASSFGDRGQPQHF; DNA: TGTGCCAGCAGCTTTGGGGACAGGGGTCAGCCCCAGCATTTT
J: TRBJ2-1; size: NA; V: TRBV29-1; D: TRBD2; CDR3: CSVAKRVGLAAHNEQFF; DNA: TGCAGCGTTGCGAAACGGGTGGGGCTAGCGGCTCACAATGAGCAGTTCTTC
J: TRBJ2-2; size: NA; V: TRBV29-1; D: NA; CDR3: CSARDVAGELFF; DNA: TGCAGCGCCCGGGATGTCGCCGGGGAGCTGTTTTTT
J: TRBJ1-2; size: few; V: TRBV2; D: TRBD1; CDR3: CASRSLGGGNGYTF; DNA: TGTGCCAGCAGGTCCCTAGGGGGCGGAAATGGCTACACCTTC
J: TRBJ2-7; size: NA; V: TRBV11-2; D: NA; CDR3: CASSLAGRGEQYF; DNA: TGTGCCAGCAGCTTAGCCGGACGAGGCGAGCAGTACTTC
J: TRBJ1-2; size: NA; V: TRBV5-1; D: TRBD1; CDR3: CASSLAIGQGTGGYTF; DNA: TGCGCCAGCAGCTTGGCTATAGGACAGGGGACAGGAGGCTACACCTTC
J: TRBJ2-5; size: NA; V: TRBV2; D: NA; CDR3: CASNRLKSLGGETQYF; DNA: TGTGCCAGTAATCGACTCAAAAGCTTAGGGGGGGAGACCCAGTACTTC
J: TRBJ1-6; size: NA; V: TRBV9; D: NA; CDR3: CASSAGMGSPLHF; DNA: TGTGCCAGCAGCGCTGGTATGGGTTCACCCCTCCACTTT
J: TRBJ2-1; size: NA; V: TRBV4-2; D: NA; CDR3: CASSQEGNIGPGYEQFF; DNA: TGTGCCAGCAGCCAAGAAGGGAATATCGGCCCGGGCTATGAGCAGTTCTTC
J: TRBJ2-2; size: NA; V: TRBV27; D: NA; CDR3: CASSLSITGELFF; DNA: TGTGCCAGCAGTTTATCGATTACCGGGGAGCTGTTTTTT
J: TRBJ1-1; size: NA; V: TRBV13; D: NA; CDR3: CASSLGGNTEAFF; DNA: TGTGCCAGCAGCCTCGGGGGGAACACTGAAGCTTTCTTT
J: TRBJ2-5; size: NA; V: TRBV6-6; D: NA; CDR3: CASSYSDSAKETQYF; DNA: TGTGCCAGCAGTTACTCGGATAGCGCTAAGGAGACCCAGTACTTC
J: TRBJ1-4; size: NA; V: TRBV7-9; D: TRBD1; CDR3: CASSTGAWDEKLFF; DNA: TGTGCCAGCAGCACAGGGGCGTGGGATGAAAAACTGTTTTTT
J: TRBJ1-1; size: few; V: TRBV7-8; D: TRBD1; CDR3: CASSTGVLSTEAFF; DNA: TGTGCCAGCAGCACAGGGGTTCTGAGCACTGAAGCTTTCTTT
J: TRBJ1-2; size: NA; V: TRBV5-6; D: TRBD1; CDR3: CASSLVGGLGIVDYGYTF; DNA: TGTGCCAGCAGCTTGGTAGGGGGCTTGGGTATTGTGGACTATGGCTACACCTTC
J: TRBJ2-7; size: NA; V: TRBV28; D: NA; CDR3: CASSRPGLSPEQYF; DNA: TGTGCCAGCAGTCGACCGGGACTTTCCCCCGAGCAGTACTTC
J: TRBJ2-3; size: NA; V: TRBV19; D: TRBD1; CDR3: CASRKQGASTDTQYF; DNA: TGTGCCAGTAGAAAACAGGGGGCCAGCACAGATACGCAGTATTTT
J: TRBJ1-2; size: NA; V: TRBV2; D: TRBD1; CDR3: CASSGDRGHGYTF; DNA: TGTGCCAGCAGTGGGGACAGGGGTCATGGCTACACCTTC
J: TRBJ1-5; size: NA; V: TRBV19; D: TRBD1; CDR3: CASRRDSQAYQPQHF; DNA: TGTGCCAGTAGACGGGACAGTCAGGCGTATCAGCCCCAGCATTTT